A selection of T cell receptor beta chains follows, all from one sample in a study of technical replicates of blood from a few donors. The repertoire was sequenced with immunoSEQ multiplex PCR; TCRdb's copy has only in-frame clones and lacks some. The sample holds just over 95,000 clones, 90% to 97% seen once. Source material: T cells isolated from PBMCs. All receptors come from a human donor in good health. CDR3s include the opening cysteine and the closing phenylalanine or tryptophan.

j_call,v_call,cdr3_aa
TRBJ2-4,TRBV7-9,CASSLVRALKNIQYF
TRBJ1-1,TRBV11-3,CASSSRRGPLSTEAFF
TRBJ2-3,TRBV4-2,CASSQADRLPRGGPTDTQYF
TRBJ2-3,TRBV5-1,CASELAGPTIFGDTQYF
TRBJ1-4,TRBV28,CASSLRGEKLFF
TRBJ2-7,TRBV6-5,CASSPRSGVTYEQYF
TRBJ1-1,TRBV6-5,CASSYSRDTEAFF
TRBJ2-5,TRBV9,CASSGSLGARETQYF
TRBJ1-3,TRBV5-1,CASSPGHVGNTIYF
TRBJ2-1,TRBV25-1,CASSILAGEASLYNEQFF
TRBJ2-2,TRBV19,CASKVLANTGELFF
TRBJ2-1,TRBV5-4,CASSLNGGALDEQFF
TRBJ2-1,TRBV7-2,CASSLRVAGEGEQFF
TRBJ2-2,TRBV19,CASSILLAGIPAGELFF
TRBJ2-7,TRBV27,CASGGTEVAEQYF
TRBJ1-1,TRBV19,CASSIVGEVNTEAFF
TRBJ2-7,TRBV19,CASSTTQGYASYEQYF
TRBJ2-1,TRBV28,CASTIYNEQFF
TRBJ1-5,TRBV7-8,CASSQGRTGLNQPQHF
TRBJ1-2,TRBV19,CASSIVGGRARDGYTF
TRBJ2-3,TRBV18,CASSPWGGHTDTQYF
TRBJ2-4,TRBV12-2,CASRLLPQRTLAKNIQYF
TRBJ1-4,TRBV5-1,CASSLPGPFNSGEKLFF
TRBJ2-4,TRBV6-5,CASSYSSKNIQYF
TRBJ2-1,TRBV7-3,CASSAAPGLATNEQFF